The 6 T cell receptor beta chains below were found in one sample sequenced in a study of blood T cell repertoires in COVID-19. The repertoire was sequenced with immunoSEQ multiplex PCR; TCRdb's copy has only in-frame clones and lacks some. Of approximately 75,000 clones listed, around 80% are singletons. Sequencing was done on a sample of peripheral blood. These receptors were collected from a woman between 45 and 60 years old with acute or convalescent COVID-19.

This clone came up once. The rearrangement joins TRBV6-5 to TRBJ2-7; weak D call: TRBD1 (5 bases). V lost 3 bases and J lost 2, with 11 bases in between. The CDR3 consists of 14 residues. Germline V lookup: CDR1 MNHEY, CDR2 SVGAGI. The CDR3 DNA follows: TGTGCCAGCAGTTATGGAACACAGGCCTACGAGCAGTACTTC. Encoded protein: CASSYGTQAYEQYF.

V is TRBV7-9 and J is TRBJ1-6; 10 positions agree with TRBD1. The J segment lost 6 bases and the V segment lost 5 bases, leaving 4 bases of the junction unmatched. From germline, CDR1 is SEHNR and CDR2 FQNEAQ (reference sequence). The CDR3 consists of 15 residues. The chain's CDR3 is CASSDRDRGNSPLHF. CDR3 nucleotide sequence: TGTGCCAGCAGCGACCGGGACAGGGGTAATTCACCCCTCCACTTT.

This chain uses TRBV7-2 with TRBJ2-3; 15 bases line up with TRBD2. This CDR3 comprises 19 residues. Germline V gene lookup returns CDR1 SGHTA and CDR2 FQGNSA. V lost 3 bases and J lost 2; bases outside the gene matches: 9. As DNA, the CDR3 is TGTGCCAGCAGCTTTAAACCGGGACTAGCGGGGGGAACCACAGATACGCAGTATTTT. Its translation is CASSFKPGLAGGTTDTQYF. Full variable domain (rest looked up from reference TRBV7-2 and TRBJ2-3): GAGVSQSPSNKVTEKGKDVELRCDPISGHTALYWYRQSLGQGLEFLIYFQGNSAPDKSGLPSDRFSAERTGGSVSTLTIQRTQQEDSAVYLCASSFKPGLAGGTTDTQYFGPGTRLTVL.

CDR3 DNA: TGTGCCAGCAGCTCCGGACAGGGGGCGAACGAGCAGTACTTC. Translated, it gives CASSSGQGANEQYF. The genes are TRBV7-3 and TRBJ2-7; 11 bases map to TRBD1. Germline CDR1 reads SGHTA; CDR2 reads FQGTGA. The CDR3 sequence is 14 residues long. V lost 4 bases, J lost 5 bases, and 4 bases stayed unmatched.

The chain couples TRBV6-2 or TRBV6-3 to TRBJ2-5, with 7 bases matching TRBD1. The junction had 9 bases not matched to a gene; V was cut back by 3 bases and J by 5 bases. The CDR3 is 15 residues long. Germline V gives CDR1 MNHEY, CDR2 SVGEGT. The CDR3 loop is CASSYPGQVSETQYF. In nucleotides, the CDR3 is TGTGCCAGCAGTTATCCCGGACAGGTCTCGGAGACCCAGTACTTC.

The chain has TRBV5-4 and TRBJ1-1; 8 positions match TRBD1. Germline CDR1 and CDR2: SGHNT and YYREEE (reference sequence). V shed 1 base, J shed 2 bases, and the junction held 1 base outside the gene matches. CDR3 size: 14 residues. DNA of the CDR3: TGTGCCAGCAGCTTGACAGGGGGAAACACTGAAGCTTTCTTT. Translation gives CASSLTGGNTEAFF.